The clone carrying this T cell receptor beta chain was picked up many times. TCRdb called the 5' RACE reads again in MiXCR, with one record for every CDR3 protein. The repertoire holds about 690,000 distinct CDR3 sequences, with around 6% as singletons. This entry belongs to a study of identical twins. CDR1 is DFQATT, CDR2 SNEGSKA, per germline (reference sequence). Deletions cut 3 bases from V and 7 bases from J, with 15 bases between. The CDR3 is 13 residues long. The sample taken for sequencing was naive T cells sorted from blood. The rearrangement uses TRBV20-1 and TRBJ1-1, with D possibly TRBD1 on 6 matching bases. The TCR originated in a man between 18 and 29 years old in good health. CDR3 loop: CSARRQARGEAFF. The CDR3 region has the DNA TGCAGTGCTAGGCGGCAGGCCAGGGGTGAAGCTTTCTTT.